The 28 T cell receptor beta chains given below trace back to one sample, sequenced in a study of spatial heterogeneity in lung cancer. Regarding time point: sample taken at primary tumor resection. General observations from the study: For expanded intratumoral alpha and beta TCRs, counts tracked tumor mutation counts.

TCRdb re-derived calls from the 5' RACE reads in MiXCR, one entry per CDR3 protein. The data contain about 7,000 distinct CDR3 sequences, about 3.3% of them seen just once; the ten biggest clones take up 15% to 20%. Their antigen targets remain unknown. Material: lung tumor tissue, obtained at surgery. The receptors here all came from a male donor with early-stage non-small cell lung cancer.

This clonotype is categorized as medium-sized. V and J are TRBV7-3 and TRBJ1-2; possibly TRBD1 for D (6 bases). Germline loops: CDR1 SGHTA, CDR2 FQGTGA. The CDR3 contains 16 residues. V shed 5 bases and J shed 0 bases, with 16 bases lying between them. The CDR3 region has the DNA TGTGCCAGCAGCCTCACTGGGGGCACGGCTAACTATGGCTACACCTTC. It yields the protein CASSLTGGTANYGYTF.

This clonotype was counted only a few times. The chain is built from TRBV14 and TRBJ2-1; 8 nucleotides agree with TRBD2. Germline loops: CDR1 SGHDN, CDR2 FVKESK. CDR3 size: 15 residues. V lost 5 bases, J lost 4 bases, and 7 bases stayed unmatched. DNA for the CDR3: TGTGCCAGCAGCAGAGGGAGCGGGGGATACAATGAGCAGTTCTTC. Translated, it gives CASSRGSGGYNEQFF.

In regard to this clonotype: This may be a read error, as it is one base from a much larger clone. J is TRBJ1-2 and V is TRBV5-1; no reliable D call. Germline V gives CDR1 SGHRS, CDR2 YFSETQ. The CDR3 has 12 amino acids. CDR3 sequence (DNA): TGCGCCAGCAGCTTGGATGGGGTCGTGTGGAACTTC. It yields the protein CASSLDGVVWNF.

In its sample, this clonotype was seen many times. Written as DNA, the CDR3 is TGTGCCAGCTCAGGGCGTATAGATCAGCCCCAGCATTTT. Residues: CASSGRIDQPQHF. V and J are TRBV2 and TRBJ1-5; tentative D call: TRBD1 (5 bases). The V end was cut by 8 bases, the J end by 5 bases, with 13 bases between. The CDR3 loop spans 13 amino acids. CDR1 is SNHLY, CDR2 FYNNEI, per germline.

There are many counts of this clonotype. In DNA form, the CDR3 reads TGTGCCAGCAGCCCCCCCGGGACTCCCGGGGAGCTGTTTTTT. Its protein product is CASSPPGTPGELFF. The rearrangement joins TRBV11-2 to TRBJ2-2; TRBD2 is a possible D gene (6 bases). This CDR3 spans 14 amino acids. CDR1 and CDR2 (germline): SGHAT, FQNNGV. V was shortened by 5 bases and J by 6 bases, with 13 bases between the two germline ends.

This clonotype was picked up many times. Possible read error: a much larger clone is one base away. V and J are TRBV11-2 and TRBJ1-2, with a tentative D call TRBD1 (6 bases). This CDR3 comprises 14 residues. CDR1 and CDR2 (germline): SGHAT, FQNNGV. The CDR3 DNA follows: TGTGCCAGCAGCTCCATGACAGGCGTCTATGGCTACAACTTC. It encodes CASSSMTGVYGYNF.

This clonotype is labeled as medium-sized. The chain couples TRBV7-2 to TRBJ2-1, with TRBD2 matching over 8 bases. V lost 6 bases and J lost 6; bases outside the gene matches: 7. Germline V gives CDR1 SGHTA, CDR2 FQGNSA. This CDR3 has 14 residues. The CDR3 coding sequence is TGTGCCAGCAGTCCGGGACTAGTACCCAATGAGCAGTTCTTC. Its protein product is CASSPGLVPNEQFF.

This clonotype showed up many times. V usage is TRBV7-6 and J usage is TRBJ2-3; D unclear. This CDR3 has 17 residues. V gave up 1 base and J gave up 0 bases, with 14 bases separating them. Germline CDR1 SGHVS, CDR2 FNYEAQ. The CDR3 bases are TGTGCCAGCAGCTTAGACGCCCGGGCCGTTAGCACAGATACGCAGTATTTT. Its translation is CASSLDARAVSTDTQYF.

Ten or more counts support this clonotype. The rearrangement links TRBV21-1 to TRBJ2-1; TRBD2, as called in the table, went unchecked against the DNA. TRBV21-1 is assigned pseudogene status. The CDR3 sequence is 16 residues long. The DNA of the CDR3 is TGTGCCAGCAGCGGGCTTGCGGGACCCGAGGGAAATGAGCAGTTCTTC. Translated, it gives CASSGLAGPEGNEQFF.

This clonotype is labeled medium-sized. This chain links TRBV28 with TRBJ2-3; 10 bases agree with TRBD2. The germline CDR1 and CDR2 sequences are MDHEN and SYDVKM. This CDR3 contains 15 residues. The junction had 4 bases not matched to a gene; V was cut back by 6 bases and J by 1 base. CDR3 residues: CASSSLAGGTDTQYF. In DNA form, the CDR3 reads TGTGCCAGCAGCTCTCTAGCGGGGGGCACAGATACGCAGTATTTT.

This clonotype showed up many times. The chain combines TRBV20-1 with TRBJ2-1, with 7 bases that match TRBD2. V dropped 5 bases and J dropped 7; count of bases not matched to a gene: 17. The CDR3 has 16 residues. The germline gives CDR1 DFQATT, CDR2 SNEGSKA (reference sequence). CDR3 sequence reads: CSAPFISGPWANEQFF. The CDR3 coding sequence is TGCAGTGCTCCCTTCATTAGCGGGCCCTGGGCGAATGAGCAGTTCTTC.

This clonotype was observed many times. This chain joins TRBV13 and TRBJ2-1; TRBD2 matches 13 bases. V was pared by 4 bases and J by 9 bases, with 6 bases of the junction left unmatched. The CDR3 is 15 residues long. Germline loops: CDR1 PRHDT, CDR2 FYEKMQ (reference sequence). The CDR3 nucleotides read TGTGCCAGCAGCTCGGGACTAGCGGGAAATGGTGAGCAGTTCTTC. This gives the protein CASSSGLAGNGEQFF.

This clonotype appeared many times. The chain links TRBV20-1 to TRBJ2-7; 7 nucleotides line up with TRBD1. CDR1 and CDR2 from the germline V gene are DFQATT and SNEGSKA (reference sequence). The CDR3 runs to 14 residues. After removal of 3 bases from V and 3 bases from J, the junction contained 8 bases not matched to a gene. The CDR3 here is CSARPGTAFYEQYF. Here the CDR3 DNA reads TGCAGTGCTAGGCCCGGGACAGCCTTCTACGAGCAGTACTTC.

In this sample, this clonotype turned up many times. V gene TRBV7-9 combines with J gene TRBJ2-3; D possibly corresponds to TRBD1 (5 bases). From germline, CDR1 is SEHNR and CDR2 FQNEAQ (reference sequence). This CDR3 is built from 12 residues. V shed 5 bases and J shed 12 bases, with 15 bases lying between them. CDR3 DNA sequence: TGTGCCAGCAGCCAAGAGGAAGGGGCCCAGTATTTT. Translation gives CASSQEEGAQYF.

There are many counts of this clonotype. V usage is TRBV6-5 and J usage is TRBJ2-1, with 10 bases identical to TRBD2. The CDR3 consists of 15 residues. CDR1 MNHEY and CDR2 SVGAGI come from the germline V gene. Trimming cost V 2 bases and J 5 bases; bases outside gene matches: 3. The CDR3 DNA follows: TGTGCCAGCAGTTACACTAGCGGGGTTCACAATGAGCAGTTCTTC. This gives the protein CASSYTSGVHNEQFF.

Many counts were recorded for this clonotype. The chain has TRBV4-1 and TRBJ1-2, with TRBD1 as a possible D gene (5 bases). The length of the CDR3 is 14 residues. V was shortened by 3 bases and J by 4 bases, with 12 bases between the two germline ends. Germline CDR1 and CDR2: MGHRA and YSYEKL. Written as DNA, the CDR3 is TGCGCCAGCAGCCAGGAGGGGTTAAGCTATGGCTACACCTTC. This sequence encodes CASSQEGLSYGYTF.

In its sample, this clonotype ranks as medium-sized (0.01 to 0.1%). V and J are TRBV20-1 and TRBJ1-1; D might be TRBD1 (5 bases). The V end was cut by 3 bases, the J end by 4 bases, with 15 bases between. The CDR3 is 14 amino acids. Germline assignment: CDR1 DFQATT and CDR2 SNEGSKA (reference sequence). In DNA form, the CDR3 reads TGCAGTGCTAGCCCCTCCCTGGGACTCACTGAAGCTTTCTTT. Protein sequence: CSASPSLGLTEAFF.

Ten or more counts support this clonotype. V gene TRBV20-1 combines with J gene TRBJ1-5; D is uncertain. This CDR3 is built from 13 residues. Germline V gives CDR1 DFQATT, CDR2 SNEGSKA (reference sequence). Trimming cost V 3 bases and J 3 bases, with 9 bases left between them. The CDR3 here is CSASSEINQPQHF. The DNA of the CDR3 is TGCAGTGCTAGTTCGGAGATCAATCAGCCCCAGCATTTT.

This clonotype was counted ten times or more. The chain couples TRBV5-1 to TRBJ1-1; D remains ambiguous. Germline V lookup: CDR1 SGHRS, CDR2 YFSETQ. The CDR3 covers 15 residues. V lost 4 bases and J lost 0, with 13 bases in between. Here the CDR3 DNA reads TGCGCCAGCAGCCTTGGACGGCTGTTGAACACTGAAGCTTTCTTT. Translated, it gives CASSLGRLLNTEAFF.

This clonotype was recorded at least ten times. The chain is built from TRBV5-5 and TRBJ1-4, with 12 nucleotides matching TRBD1. The J segment lost 7 bases and the V segment lost 0 bases, leaving 10 bases of the junction unmatched. Germline V gives CDR1 SGHKS, CDR2 YYEKEE (reference sequence). The CDR3 consists of 18 residues. DNA for the CDR3: TGTGCCAGCAGCTTGGCCTCGGGACAGGGGGCGCGGAGTGAAAAACTGTTTTTT. The encoded protein is CASSLASGQGARSEKLFF.

Of note for this clonotype: This clone may be a read error of a much larger clone one base away. This sequence joins TRBV30 and TRBJ1-2; unclear D gene. Germline CDR1 GTSNPN, CDR2 SVGIG (reference sequence). CDR3 length equals 13 residues. CDR3 region: CAWSLLDPYGYNF. The DNA for the CDR3 is TGTGCCTGGAGTCTGCTGGATCCCTATGGCTACAACTTC. Filled out from reference TRBV30 and TRBJ1-2, the complete variable domain reads SQTIHQWPATLVQPVGSPLSLECTVEGTSNPNLYWYRQAAGRGLQLLFYSVGIGQISSEVPQNLSASRPQDRQFILSSKKLLLSDSGFYLCAWSLLDPYGYNFGSGTRLTVV.

This clonotype is categorized as medium-sized (0.01 to 0.1%). The genes are TRBV5-4 and TRBJ1-6; unclear D gene. Germline V gene data show CDR1 as SGHNT and CDR2 as YYREEE (reference sequence). V shed 9 bases and J shed 6 bases, with 16 bases lying between them. The CDR3 contains 14 residues. The CDR3 loop is CAIGGVSGNSPLHF. In DNA form, the CDR3 reads TGTGCCATCGGTGGGGTTTCGGGTAATTCACCCCTCCACTTT.

Within the sample, this clonotype is medium-sized. V and J are TRBV6-5 and TRBJ1-1; TRBD1 matches at 10 bases. V lost 4 bases and J lost 6; bases outside the gene matches: 5. Germline lookup yields CDR1 MNHEY and CDR2 SVGAGI. The CDR3 sequence is 14 residues long. CDR3 in amino acids: CASSFGTGVAEAFF. DNA for the CDR3: TGTGCCAGCAGTTTCGGGACAGGGGTCGCTGAAGCTTTCTTT.

This clonotype appeared many times. V is TRBV6-5 and J is TRBJ1-2, with a tentative D call TRBD1 (6 bases). Trimming took 2 bases from V and 4 from J, leaving 11 bases between them. CDR3 size: 14 residues. CDR1 and CDR2 (germline): MNHEY, SVGAGI. The chain's CDR3 is CASSYGGLGYGYTF. CDR3 sequence (DNA): TGTGCCAGCAGTTACGGGGGGCTCGGCTATGGCTACACCTTC.

Ten or more counts support this clonotype. This chain uses TRBV7-9 with TRBJ2-5, with D tentatively TRBD2 (5 bases). V dropped 7 bases and J dropped 5 bases, with 17 bases sitting between them. This CDR3 region has 14 residues. Germline V gene data show CDR1 as SEHNR and CDR2 as FQNEAQ (reference sequence). CDR3 residues: CASTLGVSGETQYF. The CDR3, as DNA: TGTGCCAGCACTCTTGGGGTTTCGGGGGAGACCCAGTACTTC.

The chain joins TRBV12-3 or TRBV12-4 to TRBJ2-7, with 7 bases identical to TRBD1. CDR3 size: 14 residues. Unmatched junction bases numbered 4, after V lost 4 bases and J lost 1 base. The CDR3 DNA sequence: TGTGCCAGCAGTTCCACAGGGGAATCCTACGAGCAGTACTTC. This sequence encodes CASSSTGESYEQYF.

Many counts were recorded for this clonotype. The genes are TRBV6-5 and TRBJ1-1; 7 bases are a match to TRBD1. This CDR3 has 14 amino acids. The germline gives CDR1 MNHEY, CDR2 SVGAGI. The V gene end was trimmed by 6 bases and the J gene end by 3 bases; junction bases not matched to a gene: 7. CDR3 residues: CASRQTDRDTEAFF. CDR3 DNA: TGTGCCAGCAGACAAACAGACAGGGACACTGAAGCTTTCTTT.

This clonotype was counted ten times or more. CDR3 residues: CALGGRRYQETQYF. CDR3 bases: TGTGCCTTAGGGGGGAGACGTTACCAAGAGACCCAGTACTTC. The chain recombines TRBV30 with TRBJ2-5; possibly TRBD1 or TRBD2 for D (6 bases each). CDR1 GTSNPN and CDR2 SVGIG come from the germline V gene (reference sequence). The V end lost 7 bases, the J end lost 0 bases, and 15 bases lay between the germline ends. The CDR3 is 14 amino acids.